What follows is one T cell receptor beta chain and its context. This clonotype has more than one count but fewer than ten. The antigen this receptor binds is unknown. No base qualities exist here, and no much larger clone lies one base off it. From the germline V gene, CDR1 is SGDLS and CDR2 is YYNGEE. Spanning cysteine to phenylalanine, the CDR3 consists of 12 amino acids. Only the CDR3 DNA stays, 36 bases, in frame from base 1. The germline ends are 11 bases apart after V is trimmed by 4 bases and J by 7 bases. These data belong to a study of patients and donors after allogeneic stem cell transplantation (dated by TCRdb to between 2020 and 2021). Library generation was performed with RT-PCR. The sequencer listed for this sample is NextSeq 550. TCRdb reprocessed the public reads (quality trimming at Q25 with fastp, clone calling with MiXCR) and kept in-frame beta chains. Under each unique CDR3 protein, matching rows form one entry showing the most common genes and DNA. This sample gives approximately 210,000 distinct CDR3 sequences in total; roughly 40% of them show up just once. The ten largest clones represent 30% to 35% of the sample.

The rearrangement combines TRBV9 with TRBJ1-2; the D gene is perhaps TRBD1, on 5 matching bases. Sequenced sample: blood, either unsorted or a sorted T cell fraction (not recorded which). The TCR sequence derives from a human donor who was either an allogeneic HSCT recipient or a stem cell or donor lymphocyte infusion donor (not recorded which). It is not recorded whose cells these are; they may come from a transplant donor. The CDR3 loop reads CASSPPGLGYTF. The DNA is as follows: TGTGCCAGCAGCCCCCCGGGGCTTGGCTACACCTTC.